This TCR beta chain comes out of a study of cytomegalovirus exposure and HLA in healthy donors. General study results and limits: When a later analysis was performed, an Asian-associated ancestry cluster reportedly had fewer N-insertions than the roughly 670-donor mean. Later analysis showed TCR association rates varying by HLA locus, highest for DRB1 and lowest for HLA-C. About 87% or about 30% of the time was how often most TCR beta V segments were productive, according to an earlier analysis.

About this clone itself: Its antigen is currently unknown.

With 60 Vbeta and 13 Jbeta primers, the PCR was carried out. Sequencing used immunoSEQ multiplex PCR; TCRdb keeps in-frame clones, though not all of them. The profile shows about 88,000 clones, 70% to 90% of them singletons. Sequencing used PBMCs. This clonotype was sampled from a man younger than 35 in good health and CMV-seronegative.

CDR3 residues: CASSRTVNRLAPAGELFF. As DNA, the CDR3 is TGTGCCAGCAGCCGTACCGTAAACCGACTAGCCCCGGCCGGGGAGCTGTTTTTT. The chain is built from TRBV11-3 and TRBJ2-2; 7 bases map to TRBD2. With V trimmed by 5 bases and J by 6 bases, 18 bases remained unmatched. The CDR3 has 18 residues. CDR1 SGHNT and CDR2 YENEEA come from the germline V gene.